A selection of T cell receptor beta chains follows, all from one sample in a study of blood T cell repertoires in COVID-19. TCRdb keeps only in-frame clones here, not all; method: immunoSEQ multiplex PCR. The sample has approximately 480,000 clones, 75% to 90% seen once. Source material: PBMCs or T cells enriched from blood (not recorded which). The receptor source for this set is a woman aged 18-30 years who had recovered from COVID-19. Both conserved end residues are part of each CDR3. The order of the fields is D gene, V gene, J gene, clone size, CDR3 protein, CDR3 DNA. D genes are given only for firm matches. Rows give clone size only sometimes, using once, few, many, or a class for an expanded clone.

D gene: -; V gene: TRBV9; J gene: TRBJ1-1; clone size: -; CDR3 protein: CASSVQGNTEAFF; CDR3 DNA: TGTGCCAGCAGCGTTCAGGGGAACACTGAAGCTTTCTTT
D gene: -; V gene: TRBV28; J gene: TRBJ1-1; clone size: -; CDR3 protein: CASSVWIRGQPKNTEAFF; CDR3 DNA: TGTGCCAGCTCAGTTTGGATTAGGGGACAACCTAAGAACACTGAAGCTTTCTTT
D gene: TRBD1; V gene: TRBV5-5; J gene: TRBJ1-1; clone size: -; CDR3 protein: CASSLEAGGGYKAFF; CDR3 DNA: TGTGCCAGCAGCTTGGAGGCAGGGGGCGGGTATAAAGCTTTCTTT
D gene: TRBD2; V gene: TRBV28; J gene: TRBJ2-1; clone size: -; CDR3 protein: CASSFDLGLAGGTEQFF; CDR3 DNA: TGTGCCAGCAGTTTTGACTTAGGGCTAGCGGGGGGTACTGAGCAGTTCTTC
D gene: -; V gene: TRBV4-1; J gene: TRBJ2-7; clone size: -; CDR3 protein: CASSLGSRTFYEQYF; CDR3 DNA: TGCGCCAGCAGCCTGGGAAGTAGGACTTTCTACGAGCAGTACTTC
D gene: -; V gene: TRBV19; J gene: TRBJ1-6; clone size: -; CDR3 protein: CASNRGKGGSPLHF; CDR3 DNA: TGTGCCAGTAATAGGGGTAAGGGAGGATCACCCCTCCACTTT
D gene: -; V gene: TRBV5-5; J gene: TRBJ1-2; clone size: -; CDR3 protein: CASSLWTTYGYTF; CDR3 DNA: TGTGCCAGCAGCTTGTGGACTACCTATGGCTACACCTTC
D gene: -; V gene: TRBV28; J gene: TRBJ1-5; clone size: -; CDR3 protein: CASSPDRNSNQPQHF; CDR3 DNA: TGTGCCAGCAGCCCGGACAGAAATAGCAATCAGCCCCAGCATTTT
D gene: -; V gene: TRBV16; J gene: TRBJ2-1; clone size: few; CDR3 protein: CASSLSTTGWNEQFF; CDR3 DNA: TGTGCCAGCAGCCTTTCAACTACAGGGTGGAATGAGCAGTTCTTC
D gene: TRBD2; V gene: TRBV6-5; J gene: TRBJ2-6; clone size: -; CDR3 protein: CAGGEVSSGANVLTF; CDR3 DNA: TGTGCCGGGGGGGAGGTTTCCTCTGGGGCCAACGTCCTGACTTTC
D gene: TRBD2; V gene: TRBV6-6; J gene: TRBJ2-3; clone size: -; CDR3 protein: CASGTSGGTDTQYF; CDR3 DNA: TGTGCCAGCGGGACTAGCGGGGGCACAGATACGCAGTATTTT
D gene: -; V gene: TRBV19; J gene: TRBJ1-2; clone size: -; CDR3 protein: CASSQGLRMGYGYTF; CDR3 DNA: TGTGCCAGTAGTCAAGGACTCCGGATGGGCTATGGCTACACCTTC
D gene: TRBD2; V gene: TRBV5-1; J gene: TRBJ2-3; clone size: once; CDR3 protein: CASSRGDETDTQYF; CDR3 DNA: TGCGCCAGCAGCCGGGGGGATGAAACAGATACGCAGTATTTT
D gene: TRBD1; V gene: TRBV6-1; J gene: TRBJ1-2; clone size: -; CDR3 protein: CASSVMYAGTGELGYTF; CDR3 DNA: TGTGCCAGCAGTGTAATGTACGCCGGGACAGGGGAGCTTGGCTACACCTTC
D gene: TRBD1; V gene: TRBV19; J gene: TRBJ1-1; clone size: -; CDR3 protein: CASSFAQGARGTEAFF; CDR3 DNA: TGTGCCAGTAGTTTTGCACAGGGGGCGCGGGGCACTGAAGCTTTCTTT
D gene: -; V gene: TRBV5-6; J gene: TRBJ1-2; clone size: -; CDR3 protein: CASSPGSGYYGYTF; CDR3 DNA: TGTGCCAGCAGCCCGGGGAGCGGTTACTATGGCTACACCTTC
D gene: -; V gene: TRBV30; J gene: TRBJ1-2; clone size: few; CDR3 protein: CAWSSVDYGYTF; CDR3 DNA: TGTGCCTGGAGTAGCGTAGACTATGGCTACACCTTC
D gene: TRBD2; V gene: TRBV27; J gene: TRBJ2-1; clone size: -; CDR3 protein: CASRQAGGLYNEQFF; CDR3 DNA: TGTGCCAGCAGGCAAGCGGGGGGGTTATACAATGAGCAGTTCTTC
D gene: -; V gene: TRBV7-9; J gene: TRBJ1-2; clone size: few; CDR3 protein: CASSLTGRDGYTF; CDR3 DNA: TGTGCCAGCAGCCTCACAGGGCGGGATGGCTACACCTTC
D gene: -; V gene: TRBV11-3; J gene: TRBJ2-3; clone size: -; CDR3 protein: CASSTRGALTDTQYF; CDR3 DNA: TGTGCCAGCAGCACCCGGGGGGCTCTCACAGATACGCAGTATTTT
D gene: -; V gene: TRBV19; J gene: TRBJ1-5; clone size: -; CDR3 protein: CASWAGTRRPQHF; CDR3 DNA: TGTGCCAGTTGGGCGGGGACCCGGCGGCCCCAGCATTTT
D gene: TRBD2; V gene: TRBV11-3; J gene: TRBJ2-3; clone size: -; CDR3 protein: CASSSTSSSGGWTDTQYF; CDR3 DNA: TGTGCCAGCAGCTCAACCTCATCTAGCGGGGGGTGGACAGATACGCAGTATTTT
D gene: -; V gene: TRBV4-1; J gene: TRBJ2-5; clone size: -; CDR3 protein: CASSQHRQETQYF; CDR3 DNA: TGCGCCAGCAGCCAACACAGACAAGAGACCCAGTACTTC
D gene: TRBD1; V gene: TRBV7-9; J gene: TRBJ1-5; clone size: -; CDR3 protein: CASSLWAGGDNQPQHF; CDR3 DNA: TGTGCCAGCAGCTTATGGGCAGGGGGTGACAATCAGCCCCAGCATTTT
D gene: -; V gene: TRBV14; J gene: TRBJ1-1; clone size: many; CDR3 protein: CASSRTWRDTEAFF; CDR3 DNA: TGTGCCAGCAGCCGAACATGGAGAGACACTGAAGCTTTCTTT
D gene: TRBD1; V gene: TRBV28; J gene: TRBJ1-6; clone size: -; CDR3 protein: CASSLARDRVNSPLHF; CDR3 DNA: TGTGCCAGCAGTTTGGCTCGGGACAGGGTAAATTCACCCCTCCACTTT
D gene: -; V gene: TRBV7-8; J gene: TRBJ1-1; clone size: -; CDR3 protein: CASSLDRNTEAFF; CDR3 DNA: TGTGCCAGCAGCTTAGACAGGAACACTGAAGCTTTCTTT
D gene: -; V gene: TRBV20-1; J gene: TRBJ1-2; clone size: -; CDR3 protein: CSAWDKGGYTF; CDR3 DNA: TGCAGTGCTTGGGACAAGGGAGGCTACACCTTC
D gene: -; V gene: TRBV7-3; J gene: TRBJ1-1; clone size: once; CDR3 protein: CASSLLGGNTEAFF; CDR3 DNA: TGTGCCAGCAGCTTATTGGGGGGGAACACTGAAGCTTTCTTT
D gene: TRBD1; V gene: TRBV30; J gene: TRBJ1-3; clone size: -; CDR3 protein: CAWSRGDSSGNTIYF; CDR3 DNA: TGTGCCTGGAGTCGTGGGGACAGCTCTGGAAACACCATATATTTT
D gene: TRBD2; V gene: TRBV6-2/TRBV6-3; J gene: TRBJ2-2; clone size: -; CDR3 protein: CASSPFAGGHTGELFF; CDR3 DNA: TGTGCCAGCAGCCCTTTTGCGGGGGGCCACACCGGGGAGCTGTTTTTT
D gene: TRBD1; V gene: TRBV18; J gene: TRBJ1-1; clone size: -; CDR3 protein: CASSLGSQGAAFF; CDR3 DNA: TGTGCCAGCTCACTGGGTTCACAGGGGGCGGCTTTCTTT
D gene: -; V gene: TRBV19; J gene: TRBJ1-1; clone size: -; CDR3 protein: CASSTIPRENTEAFF; CDR3 DNA: TGTGCCAGTAGTACAATCCCCCGGGAGAACACTGAAGCTTTCTTT